The 17 T cell receptor beta chains given below trace back to one sample, sequenced in a study of T cell changes during pregnancy in multiple sclerosis. The table came from immunoSEQ multiplex PCR; TCRdb's copy has only in-frame clones and leaves some out. Of about 30,000 clones in the sample, about nine tenths were seen once. The sequencing here drew on CD8+ T cells from peripheral blood mononuclear cells, taken in the second trimester of pregnancy. The source is a female donor with multiple sclerosis, enrolled in a pregnancy study.

The chain combines TRBV13 with TRBJ2-1, with D perhaps matching TRBD1 (6 bases). The CDR3 is made up of 14 amino acids. Germline assignment: CDR1 PRHDT and CDR2 FYEKMQ (reference sequence). V was pared by 0 bases and J by 6 bases, with 9 bases between. The CDR3 DNA sequence: TGTGCCAGCAGCTTAGGACAGGGCTCCAATGAGCAGTTCTTC. Translation gives CASSLGQGSNEQFF.

V usage is TRBV11-2 and J usage is TRBJ2-1; 7 bases are a match to TRBD2. The ends lost 3 bases at V and 6 bases at J; junction bases unmatched: 5. Germline CDR1 is SGHAT and CDR2 is FQNNGV. This CDR3 has 14 amino acids. The CDR3 is CASSLGLTTNEQFF. In DNA form, the CDR3 reads TGTGCCAGCAGCTTGGGACTAACAACCAATGAGCAGTTCTTC.

J is TRBJ1-2 and V is TRBV2; D not resolved. Looked up from germline, CDR1 is SNHLY and CDR2 is FYNNEI. The CDR3 has 13 residues. V gave up 2 bases and J gave up 8 bases, with 12 bases separating them. The CDR3, as DNA: TGTGCCAGCAGTGAAAGTTCGGGAAGCGGCTACACCTTC. It specifies CASSESSGSGYTF. Complete variable domain (other parts from reference TRBV2 and TRBJ1-2): EPEVTQTPSHQVTQMGQEVILRCVPISNHLYFYWYRQILGQKVEFLVSFYNNEISEKSEIFDDQFSVERPDGSNFTLKIRSTKLEDSAMYFCASSESSGSGYTFGSGTRLTVV.

The chain has TRBV27 and TRBJ2-7; D is possibly TRBD2 (7 bases). This CDR3 comprises 14 residues. Between the trimmed V and J ends, which lost 5 bases and 2 bases, there was a span of 13 bases. The germline CDR1 and CDR2 sequences are MNHEY and SMNVEV (reference sequence). CDR3 nucleotide sequence: TGTGCCAGCAGTCTAGGGGGGGCGGCCTACGAGCAGTACTTC. Protein: CASSLGGAAYEQYF.

CDR3 nucleotide sequence: TGTGCCAGCAGCGTAGAAGGGCGGGGGACTGAAGCTTTCTTT. It specifies CASSVEGRGTEAFF. The chain has TRBV9 and TRBJ1-1; TRBD1 might be the D (5 bases). CDR1 is SGDLS, CDR2 YYNGEE, per germline. The V and J ends lost 0 bases and 5 bases respectively, with 11 bases between them. CDR3 length equals 14 residues. Looking up the rest from reference TRBV9 and TRBJ1-1 gives the full variable domain: DSGVTQTPKHLITATGQRVTLRCSPRSGDLSVYWYQQSLDQGLQFLIQYYNGEERAKGNILERFSAQQFPDLHSELNLSSLELGDSALYFCASSVEGRGTEAFFGQGTRLTVV.

The chain carries TRBV27 and TRBJ1-1; 8 bases agree with TRBD1. V trimming: 3 bases; J trimming: 1 base; junction bases outside the gene matches: 4. Germline CDR1 MNHEY, CDR2 SMNVEV (reference sequence). The CDR3 runs to 15 residues. CDR3 in amino acids: CASSLDRASNTEAFF. The DNA of the CDR3 is TGTGCCAGCAGTTTGGACAGGGCCTCGAACACTGAAGCTTTCTTT.

This chain connects TRBV5-1 to TRBJ2-1; TRBD1 agrees at 8 bases. CDR1 SGHRS and CDR2 YFSETQ come from the germline V gene. Trimming at V came to 1 base and at J to 9 bases, leaving 18 bases not matched to a gene. There are 18 residues in the CDR3. As DNA, the CDR3 is TGCGCCAGCAGCTTGTGGACAGGGTCGGTATTAGTGGCAGGTGAGCAGTTCTTC. It codes for CASSLWTGSVLVAGEQFF. Full variable domain (missing parts from reference TRBV5-1 and TRBJ2-1): KAGVTQTPRYLIKTRGQQVTLSCSPISGHRSVSWYQQTPGQGLQFLFEYFSETQRNKGNFPGRFSGRQFSNSRSEMNVSTLELGDSALYLCASSLWTGSVLVAGEQFFGPGTRLTVL.

Turning to this clone: The junction and the germline gene differ at one end; a read error may be behind it. This chain connects TRBV2 to TRBJ1-1; D remains unclear. The germline CDR1 and CDR2 sequences are SNHLY and FYNNEI. This CDR3 has 11 amino acids. CDR3 loop: CASSVDTEAFF. As DNA, the CDR3 is TGTGCCAGCAGTGTAGACACGGAAGCTTTCTTT. Looking up the rest from reference TRBV2 and TRBJ1-1 gives the full variable domain: EPEVTQTPSHQVTQMGQEVILRCVPISNHLYFYWYRQILGQKVEFLVSFYNNEISEKSEIFDDQFSVERPDGSNFTLKIRSTKLEDSAMYFCASSVDTEAFFGQGTRLTVV.

The rearrangement joins TRBV29-1 to TRBJ2-7, with 8 bases fitting TRBD1. The CDR3 runs to 14 residues. Germline V gene data show CDR1 as SQVTM and CDR2 as ANQGSEA. V gave up 4 bases and J gave up 3 bases; unmatched junction bases: 8. The CDR3 bases are TGCAGCGTTGGAGTAGAGGACAGGGTCTACGAGCAGTACTTC. It specifies CSVGVEDRVYEQYF.

The rearrangement links TRBV7-9 to TRBJ2-1, with 7 bases that match TRBD1. The CDR3 runs to 18 residues. Germline CDR1 is SEHNR and CDR2 is FQNEAQ (reference sequence). Germline trimming cut 5 bases from V and 2 bases from J; bases unmatched to any gene: 15. The CDR3 DNA sequence: TGTGCCAGCAGCCCCTCCTCCGCGCAGGGGGAAACCTACAATGAGCAGTTCTTC. This translates into CASSPSSAQGETYNEQFF.

The gene calls are TRBV28 and TRBJ2-7; a weak D match, TRBD1 (6 bases). Trimming took off 6 bases at V and 2 bases at J, with 20 bases between the two ends. Germline V gene sequence: CDR1 MDHEN, CDR2 SYDVKM. The CDR3 is made up of 16 amino acids. The CDR3 loop is CASRPAQGTHPYEQYF. The CDR3, as DNA: TGTGCCAGCAGACCCGCACAGGGAACCCATCCCTACGAGCAGTACTTC.

The rearrangement joins TRBV11-3 to TRBJ1-1; D is unclear. Trimming cost V 5 bases and J 4 bases, with 11 bases left between them. The CDR3 is made up of 13 amino acids. Germline lookup yields CDR1 SGHNT and CDR2 YENEEA. This chain's CDR3 is CASSPRGFTEAFF. The CDR3 coding sequence is TGTGCCAGCAGCCCCCGAGGGTTCACTGAAGCTTTCTTT.

V usage is TRBV6-1 and J usage is TRBJ2-5, with 9 bases aligning to TRBD2. This CDR3 has 15 residues. The J segment lost 5 bases and the V segment lost 2 bases, leaving 6 bases of the junction unmatched. CDR1 MNHNS and CDR2 SASEGT come from the germline V gene. The CDR3 sequence is CASSELAGGPETQYF. The CDR3 nucleotides are TGTGCCAGCAGTGAATTGGCGGGGGGGCCTGAGACCCAGTACTTC.

The chain combines TRBV6-6 with TRBJ1-4, with 8 bases that match TRBD1. CDR3 length: 16 amino acids. The germline gives CDR1 MNHNY, CDR2 SVGAGI (reference sequence). J was trimmed by 8 bases and V by 5 bases; bases with no gene match: 13. CDR3: CASSPSSGQGGEKLFF. Written as DNA, the CDR3 is TGTGCCAGCAGTCCATCGTCAGGACAGGGCGGGGAAAAACTGTTTTTT.

This clone was seen once. The V gene is TRBV19, the J gene TRBJ1-1, with a weak D call TRBD1 (5 bases). V was clipped by 7 bases and J by 0 bases, with 9 bases between them. Per the germline V gene, CDR1 is LNHDA and CDR2 is SQIVND (reference sequence). This CDR3 region has 13 residues. In nucleotides, the CDR3 is TGTGCCAGTATCGACAGTTTGAACACTGAAGCTTTCTTT. It translates to CASIDSLNTEAFF.

The chain couples TRBV19 to TRBJ1-2, with D possibly TRBD1 on 6 matching bases. V was clipped by 10 bases and J by 6 bases, with 21 bases between them. The CDR3 length is 14 residues. Germline assignment: CDR1 LNHDA and CDR2 SQIVND (reference sequence). CDR3 sequence: CATKGPGDVDGYTF. Here the CDR3 DNA reads TGTGCCACCAAGGGGCCAGGGGATGTGGATGGCTACACCTTC.

The rearrangement links TRBV4-3 to TRBJ1-1; TRBD1 matches 7 bases. The germline CDR1 and CDR2 sequences are LGHNA and YSLEER. The CDR3 runs 16 residues. J lost 1 base, V lost 2 bases, and 7 bases had no gene match. The CDR3 sequence: CASSQSPGQPNTEAFF. CDR3 DNA sequence: TGCGCCAGCAGCCAAAGCCCGGGACAGCCGAACACTGAAGCTTTCTTT.